Given below is one T cell receptor (beta chain) in context. Its antigen is as yet unknown. The sample originates from a study of cytomegalovirus exposure and HLA in healthy donors. Study outcomes and limitations: About 87% or about 30% of the time was how often most TCR beta V segments were productive, according to an earlier analysis. Under in vitro conditions, a few CMV-associated chains were confirmed as specific for CMV antigens. It was assumed in the presence/absence analyses that sequencing depth was roughly uniform across donors.

Germline V lookup: CDR1 LNHDA, CDR2 SQIVND (reference sequence). The CDR3 is 15 amino acids. V dropped 3 bases and J dropped 0; count of bases not matched to a gene: 1. The PCR made use of 60 Vbeta and 13 Jbeta primers. TCRdb keeps only in-frame clones here, not all; method: immunoSEQ multiplex PCR. The sample records over 150,000 clones, around four fifths being singletons. Each of the donors was a healthy bone marrow donor. The rearrangement links TRBV19 to TRBJ1-2; 10 bases line up with TRBD1. The sample was PBMCs. The TCR was taken from a woman in her sixties in good health and CMV-seropositive. DNA for the CDR3: TGTGCCAGTAGTATCGGACAGGGGGCTAACTATGGCTACACCTTC. Amino acid sequence: CASSIGQGANYGYTF.